This TCR beta chain was identified in a study of cytomegalovirus exposure and HLA in healthy donors. Comment on this clone: Its matching antigen is unknown.

General study points: What a later analysis showed was that several of the most significant clusters appeared linked to common viral pathogens. Among TCR beta chains of equal frequency, HLA-associated ones were more clonally expanded in a later analysis.

13 Jbeta primers and 60 Vbeta primers were used for the PCR. Some clones are missing from TCRdb's copy, which holds only in-frame ones; the method was immunoSEQ multiplex PCR. The table lists about 140,000 clones, just under 85% of them singletons. Sequencing was done on a sample of PBMCs. The receptor comes from a young man in good health and CMV-seropositive.

The CDR3 sequence is CASSLPLPGTEQETQYF. The CDR3 nucleotides are TGTGCCAGCAGTTTACCCCTCCCCGGGACAGAACAAGAGACCCAGTACTTC. J is TRBJ2-5 and V is TRBV28, with 7 bases aligning to TRBD1. The germline CDR1 and CDR2 sequences are MDHEN and SYDVKM. This CDR3 contains 17 residues. Trimming cost V 2 bases and J 2 bases; bases outside gene matches: 11.